This TCR beta chain originates from a study of T cells in Graves' hyperthyroidism and ophthalmopathy. TCR beta CDR3 regions were amplified from RNA transcripts. The TCR CDR3 first-round RT-PCR relied on the HTBI primer set. MiXCR was run by TCRdb on the multiplex PCR reads, yielding one entry per CDR3 protein. The repertoire holds 250,000 to 350,000 distinct CDR3 sequences, with about a sixth as singletons. The sample holds many counts of this clonotype. This CDR3 is built from 13 residues. V shed 4 bases and J shed 3 bases, with 8 bases lying between them. In germline, CDR1 is LGHDT, CDR2 YNNKEL (reference sequence).

The clonotype comes from a woman in her sixties or seventies with Graves' ophthalmopathy. V gene TRBV3-1 combines with J gene TRBJ2-3; unclear D gene. The specimen sequenced was blood. CDR3 coding DNA: TGTGCCAGCAGCCTGAGAAGTACAGATACGCAGTATTTT. This translates into CASSLRSTDTQYF.